These T cell receptor beta chains were read from a single sample in a study of beta chain features in type 1 diabetes. Method: immunoSEQ multiplex PCR; TCRdb's copy keeps in-frame clones and lacks some. The table has around 300,000 clones, 15% seen once. The specimen was naive CD4+ T cells from blood. The receptors were gathered from a man younger than 30 with type 1 diabetes. Each CDR3 is given with its conserved first and last residue. A D gene is named only where the DNA matches it firmly. Clone sizes are given selectively: once, few, many, or a class where the clone is expanded.

j_call clone_size d_call v_call cdr3_nt cdr3_aa
TRBJ2-7 few TRBD1 TRBV15 TGTGCCACCAGCACCCTACAGGGGAACGAGCAGTACTTC CATSTLQGNEQYF
TRBJ2-1 - TRBD1 TRBV5-1 TGCGCCAGCAGCTTTACAGGGGGCCGGGATGAGCAGTTCTTC CASSFTGGRDEQFF
TRBJ2-1 - TRBD2 TRBV5-6 TGTGCCAGCAGCCCGGTGGGACTAGCGGGGTTGGATGAGCAGTTCTTC CASSPVGLAGLDEQFF
TRBJ1-1 - TRBD1 TRBV6-1 TGTGCCAGCAGGACTCGACAGGGGAGTGAAGCTTTCTTT CASRTRQGSEAFF
TRBJ1-1 - TRBD1 TRBV12-5 TGTGCTAGTGGTTTGACAACCCAACAGGGGATGAGCACTGAAGCTTTCTTT CASGLTTQQGMSTEAFF
TRBJ2-1 - TRBD1 TRBV2 TGTGCCCCAGACGACAGGGCCGACAATGAGCAGTTCTTC CAPDDRADNEQFF
TRBJ2-7 few TRBD1 TRBV18 TGTGCCAGCTCACCCGGGACAGTCTACGAGCAGTACTTC CASSPGTVYEQYF
TRBJ2-1 few - TRBV29-1 TGCAGCGTTGAAGCACAGTTCAACAATGAGCAGTTCTTC CSVEAQFNNEQFF
TRBJ1-6 - TRBD1 TRBV27 TGTGCCAGCAGTAGAGGGGGCGATGGGAATTCACCCCTCCACTTT CASSRGGDGNSPLHF
TRBJ2-3 - TRBD2 TRBV7-2 TGTGCCAGCAGCCTCCAGCGGGGGGCGTACACAGATACGCAGTATTTT CASSLQRGAYTDTQYF
TRBJ2-4 few - TRBV5-1 TGCGCCAGCAGCTTGACTCTCGGTCTAGCCAAAAACATTCAGTACTTC CASSLTLGLAKNIQYF
TRBJ2-2 - - TRBV7-2 TGTGCCAGCAGCTCAAAGCCGTGGGAGCTGTTTTTT CASSSKPWELFF
TRBJ2-4 few TRBD1 TRBV19 TGTGCCAGTCGAGACGGGACAGCCTTCGCGGCCATTCAGTACTTC CASRDGTAFAAIQYF
TRBJ1-5 few TRBD1 TRBV30 TGTGCCTGGAGGGACAGGGGGCGGTGGAATCAGCCCCAGCATTTT CAWRDRGRWNQPQHF
TRBJ2-2 - - TRBV18 TGTGCCAGCTCACCACGGAACGGGGGAAGCACCGGGGAGCTGTTTTTT CASSPRNGGSTGELFF
TRBJ2-7 - TRBD1 TRBV11-2 TGTGCCAGCAGCTATACCGGACAGGGATGGGGGCAGTACTTC CASSYTGQGWGQYF
TRBJ2-5 - - TRBV7-2 TGTGCCAGCAGTTTTTTAAAAGAGACCCAGTACTTC CASSFLKETQYF
TRBJ1-4 - - TRBV6-6 TGTGCCAGCAGTTACAGGGGGATGGATGAAAAACTGTTTTTT CASSYRGMDEKLFF
TRBJ1-2 - - TRBV28 TGTGCCAGCAGTTTGGCGGGGGGGCGAGGCTATGGCTACACCTTC CASSLAGGRGYGYTF
TRBJ1-2 - - TRBV27 TGTGCCAGCAGTTTATGGGGAGGAAAAAGCTACACCTTC CASSLWGGKSYTF
TRBJ1-1 - - TRBV5-1 TGCGCCAGCAGCTTGGCCACAGGAAGGGGCACTGAAGCTTTCTTT CASSLATGRGTEAFF
TRBJ1-1 - TRBD1 TRBV29-1 TGCAGCGCTGGGACAGAAATCCGGAACACTGAAGCTTTCTTT CSAGTEIRNTEAFF
TRBJ2-7 - TRBD2 TRBV2 TGTGCCAGCGGGTGGACTAGCGGGAGGAACGAGCAGTACTTC CASGWTSGRNEQYF
TRBJ2-3 - TRBD2 TRBV6-5 TGTGCCAGCAGGGGGATAGCGGGGCGCACAGATACGCAGTATTTT CASRGIAGRTDTQYF
TRBJ2-1 - - TRBV29-1 TGCAGCGTTGAAACCCAAACATACAATGAGCAGTTCTTC CSVETQTYNEQFF
TRBJ2-1 few TRBD2 TRBV29-1 TGCAGCGTTGAATCCACTAGCGGGGTTGAGCAGTTCTTC CSVESTSGVEQFF
TRBJ2-1 few TRBD2 TRBV11-2 TGTGCCAGCAGTTCCGGCGGCGGGGGATCCTACAATGAGCAGTTCTTC CASSSGGGGSYNEQFF
TRBJ2-1 - TRBD2 TRBV28 TGTGCCAGCAGACCCGGGACTAGCGGTTACAATGAGCAGTTCTTC CASRPGTSGYNEQFF
TRBJ1-1 - - TRBV27 TGTGCCAGCAGCCCCCGGAGGAACACTGAAGCTTTCTTT CASSPRRNTEAFF
TRBJ1-5 - - TRBV27 TGTGCCAGCAGTAGAGGGACTCCTAATCAGCCCCAGCATTTT CASSRGTPNQPQHF
TRBJ2-7 - TRBD2 TRBV5-4 TGTGCCAGCAGCCGCCCGGGGGGCTACGAGCAGTACTTC CASSRPGGYEQYF
TRBJ2-5 - - TRBV5-1 TGCGCCAGCAGCTTGGCACTCCGGACTGCACAGACCCAGTACTTC CASSLALRTAQTQYF
TRBJ2-5 - - TRBV7-2 TGTGCCAGCAGCTTATTTCTAGGGACCCAGTACTTC CASSLFLGTQYF
TRBJ2-1 few TRBD1 TRBV5-1 TGCGCCAGCAGCTTGGGACAGGGGGCTGGTAATGAGCAGTTCTTC CASSLGQGAGNEQFF
TRBJ2-2 - - TRBV7-8 TGTGCCAGCAGCCCCCGAAGGGGGAACACCGGGGAGCTGTTTTTT CASSPRRGNTGELFF
TRBJ2-3 - - TRBV18 TGTGCCAGCTCACCTGCGGGGAGCACAGATACGCAGTATTTT CASSPAGSTDTQYF
TRBJ1-5 - TRBD1 TRBV4-2 TGTGCCAGCAGCCAAGGGGACAGGGGCACCTTAAGTCAGCCCCAGCATTTT CASSQGDRGTLSQPQHF
TRBJ1-2 few - TRBV19 TGTGCCAGTAGTATACAGAGGCCTAACTATGGCTACACCTTC CASSIQRPNYGYTF
TRBJ1-1 few - TRBV30 TGTGCCTGGAGCCTACGGGGGGGCACTGAAGCTTTCTTT CAWSLRGGTEAFF
TRBJ1-2 few TRBD1 TRBV30 TGTGCCTGGGGAACAGGGGGTACCTATGGCTACACCTTC CAWGTGGTYGYTF
TRBJ2-1 few TRBD2 TRBV7-9 TGTGCCAGCAGCCCACTAGGACTAGCGGAAAATGAGCAGTTCTTC CASSPLGLAENEQFF
TRBJ1-6 few - TRBV10-3 TGTGCCATCAGTGATCTCGAGGGTTCACCCCTCCACTTT CAISDLEGSPLHF
TRBJ2-3 few - TRBV7-2 TGTGCCAGCAGCTTAGATGGCAATTCGGATACGCAGTATTTT CASSLDGNSDTQYF
TRBJ1-1 - - TRBV4-3 TGCGCCAGCAGCCCGACCGAGGGTACTGAAGCTTTCTTT CASSPTEGTEAFF
TRBJ2-1 few - TRBV4-1 TGCGCCAGCAGCCAAGGAAGGATGCAGGCCCCTGACAATGAGCAGTTCTTC CASSQGRMQAPDNEQFF
TRBJ1-1 few TRBD1 TRBV18 TGTGCCAGCTCACCCACCAGGACAGGGGGGACTGAAGCTTTCTTT CASSPTRTGGTEAFF
TRBJ2-3 few - TRBV21-1 TGTGCCAGCACAAACGTCGGGCCTAGCGGGGACACAGATACGCAGTATTTT CASTNVGPSGDTDTQYF
TRBJ2-2 - - TRBV6-5 TGTGCCAGCAGTTACCCCCCGGCCGGGGAGCTGTTTTTT CASSYPPAGELFF
TRBJ2-1 - TRBD2 TRBV28 TGTGCCAGCAGTTTAACACTAGCGGGAGGGCCGATCCAGTTCTTC CASSLTLAGGPIQFF
TRBJ2-7 few - TRBV5-6 TGTGCCAGCAGCAGAAGAGCCGAGCAGTACTTC CASSRRAEQYF
TRBJ2-5 - - TRBV29-1 TGCAGCGTTGAAGTGGTGGAGCGGGAGACCCAGTACTTC CSVEVVERETQYF
TRBJ2-7 - - TRBV19 TGTGCCAGTAGTATGAGCAGGGTCGTCTACGAGCAGTACTTC CASSMSRVVYEQYF
TRBJ2-7 - TRBD2 TRBV11-3 TGTGCCAGCAGCTTAAATAGCGGGGCATCCTACGAGCAGTACTTC CASSLNSGASYEQYF
TRBJ2-5 few TRBD1 TRBV29-1 TGCAGCGTAGACAGGGGGAGTAGGGAGACCCAGTACTTC CSVDRGSRETQYF